This entry describes one TCR beta chain. Its antigen is unidentified. The CDR3 runs to 15 residues. This specimen comes from a study of cytomegalovirus exposure and HLA in healthy donors. General study findings and limits: Segments of the TCR beta V type were, in most cases, productive about 90% or about 30% of the time in an earlier analysis.

60 Vbeta and 13 Jbeta primers were used in PCR. Profiling relied on immunoSEQ multiplex PCR, and the TCRdb table lists in-frame clones only, not all of them. The table lists some 130,000 clones, approximately 84% of them singletons, with around 3% in the top ten. The specimen was PBMCs. The TCR was taken from a boy under 10 years old in good health and CMV-seronegative. The chain couples TRBV21-1 to TRBJ2-3; the DNA was not used to check the table's D call, TRBD2. TRBV21-1 is a pseudogene. CDR3 bases: TGTGCCAGCAGCAAAGGGGGAGACAGTCGGGGGACGCAGTATTTT. It translates to CASSKGGDSRGTQYF.